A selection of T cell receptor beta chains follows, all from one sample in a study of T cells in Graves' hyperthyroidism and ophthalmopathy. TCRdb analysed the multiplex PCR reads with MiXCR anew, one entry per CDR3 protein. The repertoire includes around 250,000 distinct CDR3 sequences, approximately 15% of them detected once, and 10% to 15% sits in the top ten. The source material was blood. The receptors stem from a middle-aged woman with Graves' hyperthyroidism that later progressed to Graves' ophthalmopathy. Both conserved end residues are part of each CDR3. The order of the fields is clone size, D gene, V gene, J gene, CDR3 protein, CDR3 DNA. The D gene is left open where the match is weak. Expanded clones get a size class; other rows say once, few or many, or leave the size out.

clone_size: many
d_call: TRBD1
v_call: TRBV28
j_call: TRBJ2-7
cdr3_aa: CASSINPGQPNEQYF
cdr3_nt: TGTGCCAGCAGTATTAACCCGGGACAGCCCAACGAGCAGTACTTC

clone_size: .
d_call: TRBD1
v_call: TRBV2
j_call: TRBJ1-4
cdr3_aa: CASKPGQINEKLFF
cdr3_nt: TGTGCCAGCAAACCGGGACAGATTAATGAAAAACTGTTTTTT

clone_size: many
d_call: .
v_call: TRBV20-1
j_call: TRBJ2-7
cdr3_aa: CSAREGGGYEQYF
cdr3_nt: TGCAGTGCTAGAGAGGGGGGTGGGTACGAGCAGTACTTC

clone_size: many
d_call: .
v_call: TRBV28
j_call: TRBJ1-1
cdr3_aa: CASNSGMNTEAFF
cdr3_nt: TGTGCCAGTAACTCGGGGATGAACACTGAAGCTTTCTTT

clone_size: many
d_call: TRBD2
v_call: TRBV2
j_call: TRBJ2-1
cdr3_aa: CASSQTSGSRYEQFF
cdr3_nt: TGTGCCAGCAGTCAGACTAGCGGGAGTCGGTATGAGCAGTTCTTC

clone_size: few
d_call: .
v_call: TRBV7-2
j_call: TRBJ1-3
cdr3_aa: CASSSDSLSGNTIYF
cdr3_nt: TGTGCCAGCAGCTCAGACAGCCTCTCTGGAAACACCATATATTTT

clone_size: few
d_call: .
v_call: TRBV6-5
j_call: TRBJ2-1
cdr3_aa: CASSYLEARGEQFF
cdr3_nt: TGTGCCAGCAGTTACTTGGAGGCCCGGGGGGAGCAGTTCTTC

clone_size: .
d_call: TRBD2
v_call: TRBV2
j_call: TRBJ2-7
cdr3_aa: CASNLAGGLEQYF
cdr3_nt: TGTGCCAGCAATCTAGCGGGAGGGCTGGAGCAGTACTTC

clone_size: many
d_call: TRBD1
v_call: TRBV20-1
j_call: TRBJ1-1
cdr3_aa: CSAPTGIGAEAFF
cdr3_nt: TGCAGTGCCCCGACAGGGATAGGAGCTGAAGCTTTCTTT

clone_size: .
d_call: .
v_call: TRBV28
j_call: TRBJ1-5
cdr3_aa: CASSFSGYGSNQPQHF
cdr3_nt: TGTGCCAGCAGTTTTTCAGGGTACGGAAGCAATCAGCCCCAGCATTTT

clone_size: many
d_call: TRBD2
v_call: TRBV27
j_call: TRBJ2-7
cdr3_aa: CASSSLAGGPYEQYF
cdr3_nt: TGTGCCAGCAGTTCACTAGCGGGAGGGCCCTACGAGCAGTACTTC

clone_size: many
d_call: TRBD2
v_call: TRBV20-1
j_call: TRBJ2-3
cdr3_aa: CSARPSGRPTDTQYF
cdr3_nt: TGCAGTGCGAGACCTAGCGGGAGGCCCACAGATACGCAGTATTTT

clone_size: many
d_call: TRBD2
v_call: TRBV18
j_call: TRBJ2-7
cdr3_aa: CASSPGLAGVEQYF
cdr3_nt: TGTGCCAGCTCACCAGGCCTAGCGGGAGTGGAGCAGTACTTC

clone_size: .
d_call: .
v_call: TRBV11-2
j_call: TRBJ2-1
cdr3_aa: CASSLGAAVNNEQFF
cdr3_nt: TGTGCCAGCAGCTTAGGTGCCGCAGTCAACAATGAGCAGTTCTTC

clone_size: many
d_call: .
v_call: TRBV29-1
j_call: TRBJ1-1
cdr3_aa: CSVPGLGTEAFF
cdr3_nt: TGCAGCGTTCCGGGCCTCGGGACTGAAGCTTTCTTT

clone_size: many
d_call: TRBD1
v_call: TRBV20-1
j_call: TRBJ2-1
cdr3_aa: CSARTGIPYNEQFF
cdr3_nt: TGCAGTGCCAGGACAGGGATACCCTACAATGAGCAGTTCTTC

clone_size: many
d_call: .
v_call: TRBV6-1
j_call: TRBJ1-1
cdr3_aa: CASRRGYDHEAFF
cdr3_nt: TGTGCCAGCAGGAGGGGTTACGATCATGAAGCTTTCTTT

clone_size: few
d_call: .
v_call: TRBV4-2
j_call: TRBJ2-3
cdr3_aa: CASRQTTTDTQYF
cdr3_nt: TGTGCCAGCAGGCAGACGACCACAGATACGCAGTATTTT

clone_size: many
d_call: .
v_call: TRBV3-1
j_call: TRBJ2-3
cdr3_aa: CASSQDQDSWTDTQYF
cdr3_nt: TGTGCCAGCAGCCAAGATCAGGACAGTTGGACAGATACGCAGTATTTT

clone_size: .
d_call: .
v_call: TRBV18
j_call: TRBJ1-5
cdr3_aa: CASSGTTDQPQHF
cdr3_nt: TGTGCCAGCTCCGGGACAACAGATCAGCCCCAGCATTTT

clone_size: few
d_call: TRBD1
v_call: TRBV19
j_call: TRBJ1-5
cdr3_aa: CASSTLGTGGAGNQPQHF
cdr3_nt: TGTGCCAGTAGTACTCTCGGGACAGGGGGCGCGGGCAATCAGCCCCAGCATTTT

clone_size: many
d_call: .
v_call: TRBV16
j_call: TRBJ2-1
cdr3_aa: CASSRLPYNEQFF
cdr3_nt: TGTGCCAGCAGCCGCCTGCCTTACAATGAGCAGTTCTTC

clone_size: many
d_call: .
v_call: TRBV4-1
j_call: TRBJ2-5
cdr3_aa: CASSQALTTGLVQTQYF
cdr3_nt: TGCGCCAGCAGCCAAGCCCTAACGACAGGTCTGGTACAGACCCAGTACTTC

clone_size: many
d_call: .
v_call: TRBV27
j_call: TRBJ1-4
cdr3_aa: CASSIGTAANEKLFF
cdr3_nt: TGTGCCAGCAGTATTGGGACGGCTGCTAATGAAAAACTGTTTTTT

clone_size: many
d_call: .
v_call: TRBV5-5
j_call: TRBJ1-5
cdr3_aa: CASSSTGHSNQPQHF
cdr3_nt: TGTGCCAGCAGCAGCACGGGACACAGCAATCAGCCCCAGCATTTT

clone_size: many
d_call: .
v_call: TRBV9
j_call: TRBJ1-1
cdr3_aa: CASSPDSDTEAFF
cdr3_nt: TGTGCCAGCAGCCCAGACTCGGACACTGAAGCTTTCTTT

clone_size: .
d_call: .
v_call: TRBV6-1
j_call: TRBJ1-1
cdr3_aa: CANRQAQAGTKEAFF
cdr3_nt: TGTGCCAACCGACAGGCTCAAGCGGGGACAAAGGAAGCTTTCTTT

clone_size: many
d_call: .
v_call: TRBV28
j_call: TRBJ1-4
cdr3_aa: CASSLFSEKLFF
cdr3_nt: TGTGCCAGCAGTTTATTTTCTGAAAAACTGTTTTTT

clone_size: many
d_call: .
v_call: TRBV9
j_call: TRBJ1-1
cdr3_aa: CASSVVGDTEAFF
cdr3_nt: TGTGCCAGCAGCGTAGTGGGGGACACTGAAGCTTTCTTT

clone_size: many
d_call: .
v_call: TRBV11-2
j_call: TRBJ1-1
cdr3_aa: CASSSLRGNEAFF
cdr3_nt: TGTGCCAGCAGCTCCCTCCGCGGAAATGAAGCTTTCTTT